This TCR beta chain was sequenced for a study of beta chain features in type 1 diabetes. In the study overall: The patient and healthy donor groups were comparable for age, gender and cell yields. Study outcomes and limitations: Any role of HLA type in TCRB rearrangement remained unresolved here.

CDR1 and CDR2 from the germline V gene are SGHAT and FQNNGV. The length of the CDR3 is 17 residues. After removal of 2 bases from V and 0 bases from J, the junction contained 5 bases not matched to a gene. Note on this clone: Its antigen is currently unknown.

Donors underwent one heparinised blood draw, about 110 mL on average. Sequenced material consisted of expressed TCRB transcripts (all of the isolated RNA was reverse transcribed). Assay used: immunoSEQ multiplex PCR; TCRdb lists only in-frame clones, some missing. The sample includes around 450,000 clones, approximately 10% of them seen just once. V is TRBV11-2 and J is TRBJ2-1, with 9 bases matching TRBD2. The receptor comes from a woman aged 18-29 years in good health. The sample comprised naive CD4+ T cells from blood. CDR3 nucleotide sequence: TGTGCCAGCAGCTTAATCTATAGCGGGAGCTCCTACAATGAGCAGTTCTTC. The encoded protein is CASSLIYSGSSYNEQFF.